The clone carrying this TCR beta chain was recorded a few times. The data derive from a study of blood T cells in healthy people across ages. A second PCR, run for roughly 7 to 11 cycles, used a sample-barcoded 5' primer plus a J-beta primer mix. One entry per CDR3 protein, called by TCRdb with MiXCR from the 5' RACE reads. The sample yields roughly 2 million distinct CDR3 sequences, around 50% seen once. The sequenced sample consisted of blood. The receptor was derived from a woman in her thirties or forties in good health.

The CDR3 spells CASRDTSGANVLTF. DNA for the CDR3: TGTGCCAGCCGGGACACCTCTGGGGCCAACGTCCTGACTTTC. V gene TRBV25-1 combines with J gene TRBJ2-6; D is possibly TRBD1 (6 bases). V was trimmed by 8 bases and J by 0 bases, leaving 8 bases between them. The CDR3 has 14 residues. In germline, CDR1 is MGHDK, CDR2 SYGVNS.